Listed here are 27 T cell receptor beta chains from one sample, sequenced in a study of OX40 agonist ivuxolimab in advanced cancers. Libraries were prepared by immunoSEQ multiplex PCR; TCRdb keeps only in-frame clonotypes and omits some of them. This table has tens of thousands of clones, 92% appearing once. The source material was CD4+ or CD8+ T cells sorted from blood, sampled in a trial of the OX40 agonist ivuxolimab. These receptors were taken from an adult with an advanced solid tumor such as melanoma, head and neck, liver or kidney cancer.

The chain links TRBV7-2 to TRBJ1-4; TRBD1 aligns across 9 bases. Germline trimming cut 4 bases from V and 7 bases from J; bases unmatched to any gene: 10. This CDR3 is built from 16 residues. Germline V gene lookup returns CDR1 SGHTA and CDR2 FQGNSA. The CDR3 DNA reads as TGTGCCAGCAGCTCTGGGGGCGGGACAGGGATTGAAAAACTGTTTTTT. Translating it yields CASSSGGGTGIEKLFF.

The V and J genes are TRBV19 and TRBJ1-5; no clear D gene. The CDR3 is 14 residues long. V was pared by 7 bases and J by 2 bases, with 12 bases between. Germline V lookup: CDR1 LNHDA, CDR2 SQIVND (reference sequence). The CDR3 DNA reads TGTGCCAGTACCCACAGAGCAGGCAATCAGCCCCAGCATTTT. Its translation is CASTHRAGNQPQHF.

The chain carries TRBV6-1 and TRBJ2-7, with D unresolved. The germline V gene has CDR1 MNHNS and CDR2 SASEGT. The CDR3 loop spans 11 amino acids. Trimming stripped 4 bases from V and 3 bases from J, with 4 bases between. CDR3 loop: CASSVNYEQYF. In nucleotides, the CDR3 is TGTGCCAGCAGTGTTAACTACGAGCAGTACTTC.

The chain employs TRBV19 and TRBJ1-6; D gene uncertain. Germline V gene data show CDR1 as LNHDA and CDR2 as SQIVND (reference sequence). V lost 4 bases and J 9 bases, leaving 10 bases between the germline ends. The CDR3 loop spans 13 amino acids. CDR3: CASSSPQFSPLHF. Written as DNA, the CDR3 is TGTGCCAGTAGTAGTCCGCAGTTTTCACCCCTCCACTTT.

This clone was observed a handful of times. The chain combines TRBV11-2 with TRBJ1-5; TRBD1 might be the D (6 bases). CDR3 length: 15 residues. V was trimmed by 5 bases and J by 0 bases, leaving 11 bases between them. CDR1 is SGHAT, CDR2 FQNNGV, per germline. Here the CDR3 reads CASSPGQYSNQPQHF. The CDR3 bases are TGTGCCAGCAGCCCCGGACAGTATAGCAATCAGCCCCAGCATTTT.

This chain joins TRBV19 and TRBJ2-1, with TRBD2 as a possible D gene (5 bases). Germline CDR1 is LNHDA and CDR2 is SQIVND (reference sequence). The CDR3 runs to 12 residues. V lost 4 bases and J lost 9, with 10 bases in between. DNA for the CDR3: TGTGCCAGTAGTACCCTAGCTCGTGAGCAGTTCTTC. Translating gives CASSTLAREQFF.

This chain links TRBV5-6 with TRBJ2-7; 8 bases agree with TRBD1. Germline V gene lookup returns CDR1 SGHDT and CDR2 YYEEEE. After removal of 3 bases from V and 3 bases from J, the junction contained 5 bases not matched to a gene. The CDR3 consists of 14 residues. CDR3: CASSWGQADYEQYF. CDR3 coding DNA: TGTGCCAGCAGCTGGGGACAGGCAGACTACGAGCAGTACTTC.

The rearrangement links TRBV7-2 to TRBJ1-5; possibly TRBD1 for D (6 bases). Germline-derived CDR1 and CDR2 are SGHTA and FQGNSA. Trimming pared 4 bases from V and 3 bases from J, leaving 13 bases between. CDR3 length: 15 amino acids. CDR3 sequence (DNA): TGTGCCAGCAGCTCTTTAGGGGGTCCCAATCAGCCCCAGCATTTT. This codes for CASSSLGGPNQPQHF.

The genes are TRBV9 and TRBJ2-6, with 8 bases aligning to TRBD2. Unmatched junction bases numbered 13, after V lost 2 bases and J lost 0 bases. The CDR3 contains 20 residues. Germline loops: CDR1 SGDLS, CDR2 YYNGEE. The CDR3 region is CASSVAPGLGLSSGANVLTF. The CDR3 DNA reads as TGTGCCAGCAGCGTGGCACCGGGACTAGGTCTTTCCTCTGGGGCCAACGTCCTGACTTTC.

This CDR3 is CASSLKRLETQYF. The CDR3 DNA reads TGCGCCAGCAGCTTGAAGAGATTAGAGACCCAGTACTTC. The chain couples TRBV5-1 to TRBJ2-5; D unclear. The V gene lost 1 base and the J gene lost 4 bases, with 8 bases spanning the gap. Germline V gene sequence: CDR1 SGHRS, CDR2 YFSETQ. The CDR3 totals 13 residues.

The V and J genes are TRBV29-1 and TRBJ1-2, with 7 bases aligning to TRBD1. The CDR3 is 11 residues long. Trimming took 7 bases from V and 3 from J; bases not matched to a gene: 2. The germline V gene encodes CDR1 SQVTM and CDR2 ANQGSEA. Here the CDR3 reads CSAGTDYGYTF. In DNA, the CDR3 is TGCAGCGCCGGGACAGACTATGGCTACACCTTC.

The chain links TRBV19 to TRBJ1-4, with D unresolved. The CDR3 extends over 14 amino acids. CDR1 is LNHDA, CDR2 SQIVND, per germline (reference sequence). The V and J ends lost 7 bases and 7 bases respectively, with 16 bases between them. The CDR3 coding sequence is TGTGCCAGTAATCCAAGGTCAAATGGTGAAAAACTGTTTTTT. It encodes CASNPRSNGEKLFF. Looking up the rest from reference TRBV19 and TRBJ1-4 gives the full variable domain: DGGITQSPKYLFRKEGQNVTLSCEQNLNHDAMYWYRQDPGQGLRLIYYSQIVNDFQKGDIAEGYSVSREKKESFPLTVTSAQKNPTAFYLCASNPRSNGEKLFFGSGTQLSVL.

The chain uses TRBV9 and TRBJ2-7; a weak D match, TRBD2 (6 bases). In germline, CDR1 is SGDLS, CDR2 YYNGEE. Trimming removed 3 bases from V and 6 bases from J, with 13 bases in between. This CDR3 region has 13 residues. The CDR3 loop reads CASSAPTGGEQYF. Here the CDR3 DNA reads TGTGCCAGCAGCGCACCTACCGGGGGCGAGCAGTACTTC.

The chain has TRBV5-1 and TRBJ2-2, with D hard to call. V was trimmed by 0 bases and J by 0 bases, leaving 6 bases between them. This CDR3 has 15 residues. Germline V CDR1 and CDR2: SGHRS, YFSETQ. The CDR3 is CASSLASSNTGELFF. CDR3 bases: TGCGCCAGCAGCTTGGCCAGCTCGAACACCGGGGAGCTGTTTTTT.

The genes are TRBV5-1 and TRBJ2-3; 13 positions match TRBD2. Germline CDR1 reads SGHRS; CDR2 reads YFSETQ. The CDR3 length is 15 residues. V lost 5 bases and J lost 4; bases outside the gene matches: 4. Here the CDR3 reads CASRLGTSGADTQYF. Written as DNA, the CDR3 is TGCGCCAGCAGGCTCGGGACTAGCGGGGCAGATACGCAGTATTTT.

Of note for this clone: One junction end disagrees with the germline gene, perhaps due to a read error. The CDR3 DNA sequence: TGTGCCATCAGTTTGAGTGGGCAGAGCAGTCAGCCCCAGCATTTT. It translates to CAISLSGQSSQPQHF. The rearrangement joins TRBV10-3 to TRBJ1-5; no reliable D call. CDR1 and CDR2 from the germline V gene are ENHRY and SYGVKD. CDR3 size: 15 residues.

The chain employs TRBV10-3 and TRBJ2-7; 7 bases match TRBD1. Germline CDR1 and CDR2: ENHRY and SYGVKD. The ends lost 2 bases at V and 1 base at J; junction bases unmatched: 2. The CDR3 sequence is 14 residues long. This CDR3 reads CAISEQDRSYEQYF. The CDR3 DNA sequence: TGTGCCATCAGTGAGCAGGACAGGTCCTACGAGCAGTACTTC.

The chain combines TRBV6-6 with TRBJ1-1; unclear D gene. CDR3 length: 13 amino acids. Trimming shortened V by 7 bases and J by 1 base, and 10 bases separated the two germline ends. Germline V lookup: CDR1 MNHNY, CDR2 SVGAGI (reference sequence). The CDR3 DNA reads TGTGCCAGCATTATGACCCGGAACACTGAAGCTTTCTTT. It codes for CASIMTRNTEAFF.

The chain couples TRBV6-1 to TRBJ1-1, with D unclear. The CDR3 contains 10 residues. The germline V gene has CDR1 MNHNS and CDR2 SASEGT. Trimming left V 7 bases short and J 8 bases short, with 8 bases between. The CDR3: CASIGREAFF. CDR3 bases: TGTGCCAGCATCGGTCGAGAAGCTTTCTTT.

CDR3 in amino acids: CAWSSLGGGNQPQHF. CDR3 nucleotides: TGTGCCTGGAGTAGCTTAGGGGGGGGGAATCAGCCCCAGCATTTT. The chain carries TRBV30 and TRBJ1-5, with D tentatively TRBD1 (6 bases). Trimming pared 2 bases from V and 4 bases from J, leaving 15 bases between. Germline CDR1 GTSNPN, CDR2 SVGIG (reference sequence). The CDR3 has 15 residues.

This sequence joins TRBV19 and TRBJ1-2, with D tentatively TRBD1 (5 bases). The CDR3 runs 16 residues. The V end lost 3 bases, the J end lost 1 base, and 15 bases lay between the germline ends. Per germline, CDR1 LNHDA and CDR2 SQIVND (reference sequence). CDR3 region: CASSIPRADVNYGYTF. CDR3 nucleotides: TGTGCCAGTAGTATCCCCAGGGCTGACGTTAACTATGGCTACACCTTC.

This rearrangement joins TRBV4-2 to TRBJ2-2; D is unclear. The CDR3 runs 15 residues. The germline V and J ends were trimmed by 0 bases and 4 bases, with 9 bases remaining between them. Germline V lookup: CDR1 LGHNA, CDR2 YNFKEQ. In nucleotides, the CDR3 is TGTGCCAGCAGCCAAGATCTCGCCTCCACCGGGGAGCTGTTTTTT. Translated: CASSQDLASTGELFF.

The rearrangement joins TRBV6-1 to TRBJ2-3; 9 bases agree with TRBD2. There are 13 residues in the CDR3. V shed 11 bases and J 2 bases; nucleotides not matched to a gene: 5. Germline loops: CDR1 MNHNS, CDR2 SASEGT. CDR3 coding DNA: TGTGCCGCGCGGGGGGGCGACACAGATACGCAGTATTTT. Translation: CAARGGDTDTQYF.

The rearrangement uses TRBV10-3 and TRBJ1-2; D might be TRBD1 (6 bases). Germline-derived CDR1 and CDR2 are ENHRY and SYGVKD. The V and J ends lost 10 bases and 7 bases respectively, with 16 bases between them. CDR3 length: 12 residues. The CDR3 here is CATGTGAGGYTF. The CDR3, as DNA: TGTGCCACTGGTACGGGGGCCGGTGGCTACACCTTC.

The chain is built from TRBV6-5 and TRBJ2-7; 10 positions match TRBD2. The germline CDR1 and CDR2 sequences are MNHEY and SVGAGI. V gave up 10 bases and J gave up 2 bases; unmatched junction bases: 5. This CDR3 has 13 amino acids. CDR3 nucleotides: TGTGCCACCACTAGCGGGGTTCCCTACGAGCAGTACTTC. It encodes CATTSGVPYEQYF.

This clone is a singleton in its sample. This chain connects TRBV7-8 to TRBJ2-7; 9 nucleotides align to TRBD2. The germline V gene encodes CDR1 SGHVS and CDR2 FQNEAQ. Losses at the gene ends were 3 bases for V and 4 bases for J; bases not matched to a gene: 1. CDR3 length: 13 residues. Here the CDR3 DNA reads TGTGCCAGCAGCTTTAGCGGGAGATACGAGCAGTACTTC. Protein product: CASSFSGRYEQYF.

This chain links TRBV5-4 with TRBJ2-3; maybe TRBD1 (5 bases). The V end was cut by 4 bases, the J end by 4 bases, with 13 bases between. In germline, CDR1 is SGHNT, CDR2 YYREEE (reference sequence). CDR3 length: 14 amino acids. The CDR3 loop is CASSTEVGADTQYF. The CDR3 DNA reads as TGTGCCAGCAGCACCGAGGTAGGGGCAGATACGCAGTATTTT.